This passage covers 8 T cell receptor beta chains from one sample sequenced in a study of beta chain features in type 1 diabetes. Overall study findings and caveats: Across all four CD4+ subsets, people with type 1 diabetes showed modestly shorter TCRB CDR3s.

Of the isolated RNA, all was reverse transcribed, and so the sequenced material was expressed TCRB transcripts. Method: immunoSEQ multiplex PCR; TCRdb's copy keeps in-frame clones and lacks some. The repertoire includes about 360,000 clones, roughly an eighth of them detected once, and around 0.0099% sits in the top ten. The antigens these receptors bind are not known. Sequencing used naive CD4+ T cells from blood. The receptor source for this set is a woman under 30 with type 1 diabetes.

This chain uses TRBV4-1 with TRBJ2-3, with a possible D match to TRBD1 (7 bases). The CDR3 is 15 amino acids. Germline CDR1 reads MGHRA; CDR2 reads YSYEKL. The ends were cut back, 4 bases at V and 1 base at J, with 12 bases in the middle. Here the CDR3 reads CASSPTGTRTDTQYF. Here the CDR3 DNA reads TGCGCCAGCAGCCCGACAGGGACTCGCACAGATACGCAGTATTTT.

This clone has a handful of counts. The CDR3 loop is CSSGQTSGRARATDTQYF. In nucleotides, the CDR3 is TGCAGCTCTGGCCAGACTAGCGGGAGGGCTAGGGCAACAGATACGCAGTATTTT. J is TRBJ2-3 and V is TRBV29-1; TRBD2 aligns across 14 bases. V lost 8 bases and J lost 3; bases outside the gene matches: 16. This CDR3 has 18 residues. Germline CDR1 reads SQVTM; CDR2 reads ANQGSEA.

V usage is TRBV27 and J usage is TRBJ2-3; TRBD2 is a possible D gene (6 bases). The V and J ends lost 3 bases and 4 bases respectively, with 20 bases between them. From germline, CDR1 is MNHEY and CDR2 SMNVEV (reference sequence). The CDR3 length is 17 residues. DNA for the CDR3: TGTGCCAGCAGTTTTTTGTTCGGGAGAGGGGTAGCAGATACGCAGTATTTT. This gives the protein CASSFLFGRGVADTQYF.

The genes are TRBV4-3 and TRBJ1-4; D may be TRBD1 (5 bases). This CDR3 comprises 16 residues. Between the trimmed V and J ends, which lost 1 base and 8 bases, there was a span of 17 bases. Germline V gene data show CDR1 as LGHNA and CDR2 as YSLEER. The CDR3, as DNA: TGCGCCAGCAGCCAAGGTTCGAGGCAGGGAGGCGAAAAACTGTTTTTT. Amino acids: CASSQGSRQGGEKLFF.

The genes are TRBV5-4 and TRBJ2-1, with TRBD2 as a possible D gene (5 bases). The CDR3 spans 14 residues. V was shortened by 0 bases and J by 6 bases, with 10 bases between the two germline ends. Germline V gene data show CDR1 as SGHNT and CDR2 as YYREEE (reference sequence). The CDR3 loop reads CASSLGGPVNEQFF. CDR3 in DNA: TGTGCCAGCAGCTTGGGCGGGCCGGTCAATGAGCAGTTCTTC.

The rearrangement links TRBV15 to TRBJ1-5; 8 bases map to TRBD1. The CDR3 runs to 18 residues. Germline CDR1 LNHNV, CDR2 YYDKDF (reference sequence). With 4 bases clipped from V and 0 bases from J, the junction kept 11 bases outside the gene matches. Here the CDR3 reads CATSKRPGQAFSNQPQHF. DNA for the CDR3: TGTGCCACCAGCAAACGACCGGGACAGGCTTTTAGCAATCAGCCCCAGCATTTT. Using reference TRBV15 and TRBJ1-5 for the parts outside the CDR3, the full variable domain is DAMVIQNPRYQVTQFGKPVTLSCSQTLNHNVMYWYQQKSSQAPKLLFHYYDKDFNNEADTPDNFQSRRPNTSFCFLDIRSPGLGDTAMYLCATSKRPGQAFSNQPQHFGDGTRLSIL.

This clone has more than one count but fewer than ten. This rearrangement joins TRBV19 to TRBJ2-7, with D possibly TRBD1 on 5 matching bases. Trimming removed 7 bases from V and 1 base from J, with 17 bases in between. Germline V gene data show CDR1 as LNHDA and CDR2 as SQIVND (reference sequence). The CDR3 extends over 15 amino acids. DNA of the CDR3: TGTGCCAGTACCCAATCCGGACATCGATCCTACGAGCAGTACTTC. This sequence encodes CASTQSGHRSYEQYF.

This CDR3 is CASATDRASYEQYF. For the CDR3, the DNA is TGTGCCAGCGCTACAGACAGGGCGTCCTACGAGCAGTACTTC. The chain is built from TRBV7-9 and TRBJ2-7, with 7 bases that match TRBD1. The V gene end was trimmed by 8 bases and the J gene end by 1 base; junction bases not matched to a gene: 8. This CDR3 has 14 residues. The germline CDR1 and CDR2 sequences are SEHNR and FQNEAQ (reference sequence).